The 9 T cell receptor beta chains reported below all come from one sample, sequenced in a study of blood T cell repertoires in COVID-19. Clones were read by immunoSEQ multiplex PCR, and TCRdb kept only the in-frame ones, dropping some. The repertoire consists of roughly 56,000 clones, with around 87% occurring once and the leading ten covering approximately 7.1%. Material: peripheral blood. The receptors were sampled from a man aged 50-60 years with active COVID-19.

The chain is built from TRBV7-6 and TRBJ2-3, with D possibly TRBD2 on 6 matching bases. The CDR3 runs to 15 residues. The germline V gene encodes CDR1 SGHVS and CDR2 FNYEAQ. Trimming stripped 7 bases from V and 1 base from J, with 15 bases between. The CDR3 DNA is TGTGCCAGCACCCGGGAGACTTTGGGCACAGATACGCAGTATTTT. Protein product: CASTRETLGTDTQYF.

The chain carries TRBV27 and TRBJ2-7, with 8 bases lining up with TRBD1. Germline CDR1 is MNHEY and CDR2 is SMNVEV (reference sequence). V gave up 1 base and J gave up 5 bases; unmatched junction bases: 7. This CDR3 spans 15 amino acids. The CDR3 coding sequence is TGTGCCAGCAGTTTATTTCAGGACAGGGTCCACGAGCAGTACTTC. Protein: CASSLFQDRVHEQYF.

This clone occurred once. DNA of the CDR3: TGTGCCAGCAGCTCAACATCCCTCTACGAGCAGTACTTC. Translated: CASSSTSLYEQYF. The chain uses TRBV7-8 and TRBJ2-7; D is undetermined. This CDR3 has 13 amino acids. Germline loops: CDR1 SGHVS, CDR2 FQNEAQ. V lost 4 bases, J lost 3 bases, and 10 bases lay in between.

The chain recombines TRBV6-6 with TRBJ2-7; D possibly uses TRBD1 or TRBD2 (5 bases each). This CDR3 has 15 amino acids. Trimming cost V 6 bases and J 0 bases, with 15 bases left between them. Germline CDR1 and CDR2: MNHNY and SVGAGI (reference sequence). The CDR3 loop is CASSRGQGGSYEQYF. As DNA, the CDR3 is TGTGCCAGCAGCCGAGGGCAGGGCGGCTCCTACGAGCAGTACTTC.

The sample holds a few counts of this clone. The chain combines TRBV27 with TRBJ1-6, with D hard to call. The CDR3 has 13 residues. Trimming removed 4 bases from V and 4 bases from J, with 5 bases in between. Germline loops: CDR1 MNHEY, CDR2 SMNVEV (reference sequence). In nucleotides, the CDR3 is TGTGCCAGCAGTTGGGCTTATAATTCACCCCTCCACTTT. Encoded protein: CASSWAYNSPLHF.

The chain has TRBV7-2 and TRBJ1-5; a possible D gene is TRBD1 (5 bases). The CDR3 loop spans 15 amino acids. Trimming stripped 4 bases from V and 3 bases from J, with 13 bases between. Germline V gene sequence: CDR1 SGHTA, CDR2 FQGNSA. CDR3 in amino acids: CASSYTPGFNQPQHF. The CDR3 DNA sequence: TGTGCCAGCAGCTACACCCCAGGGTTCAATCAGCCCCAGCATTTT.

V gene TRBV11-2 combines with J gene TRBJ1-1, with 8 bases that match TRBD1. Germline values: CDR1 SGHAT, CDR2 FQNNGV. V shed 6 bases, J shed 4 bases, and the junction held 4 bases outside the gene matches. This CDR3 contains 13 residues. CDR3 region: CASSQDRATEAFF. The DNA of the CDR3 is TGTGCCAGCAGTCAGGACAGGGCCACTGAAGCTTTCTTT. Full variable domain (missing parts from reference TRBV11-2 and TRBJ1-1): EAGVAQSPRYKIIEKRQSVAFWCNPISGHATLYWYQQILGQGPKLLIQFQNNGVVDDSQLPKDRFSAERLKGVDSTLKIQPAKLEDSAVYLCASSQDRATEAFFGQGTRLTVV.

The rearrangement links TRBV6-2 or TRBV6-3 to TRBJ2-7, with unresolved D. V gave up 2 bases and J gave up 0 bases, with 5 bases separating them. Germline V lookup: CDR1 MNHEY, CDR2 SVGEGT. The CDR3 has 13 amino acids. The CDR3 here is CASSYPSSYEQYF. CDR3 in DNA: TGTGCCAGCAGTTACCCTAGCTCCTACGAGCAGTACTTC.

This clone was seen only a few times. The J gene is TRBJ2-7, the V gene TRBV2, with D possibly TRBD2 on 6 matching bases. The CDR3 runs 17 residues. V gave up 0 bases and J gave up 2 bases, with 17 bases separating them. Germline CDR1 is SNHLY and CDR2 is FYNNEI. The CDR3 nucleotides read TGTGCCAGCAGTGAAGCGCTTGGGCGGGGTCTAGCCTACGAGCAGTACTTC. It is translated as CASSEALGRGLAYEQYF.